This T cell receptor beta chain appears in the sequencing data of a study of cytomegalovirus exposure and HLA in healthy donors. Study results and caveats: Clusters of TCRs from the first cohort tended to co-occur in the approximately 130 validation repertoires (as a later analysis found). High sensitivity and specificity were reportedly achieved when the classifier diagnosed cytomegalovirus status. The listing of 150 to 200 TCR beta chains classed them as cytomegalovirus-associated.

TCRdb's copy holds only in-frame clones and misses some; the assay was immunoSEQ multiplex PCR. The top ten clones hold 4.5% to 5% of a sample with 60,000 to 85,000 clones, around 96% of them seen once. In regard to this clone: Its specificity is unknown.

CDR3 length: 19 amino acids. Germline V gives CDR1 MDHEN, CDR2 SYDVKM. Trimming stripped 8 bases from V and 0 bases from J, with 26 bases between. The chain combines TRBV28 with TRBJ1-5, with a tentative D call TRBD1 (6 bases). The sequenced material came from PBMCs. This sequence originates from a woman in her late teens or twenties in good health and CMV-seropositive. The CDR3 loop reads CASRPQSSGTLYSNQPQHF. The CDR3 DNA is TGTGCCAGCCGCCCACAATCATCCGGGACACTATATAGCAATCAGCCCCAGCATTTT.